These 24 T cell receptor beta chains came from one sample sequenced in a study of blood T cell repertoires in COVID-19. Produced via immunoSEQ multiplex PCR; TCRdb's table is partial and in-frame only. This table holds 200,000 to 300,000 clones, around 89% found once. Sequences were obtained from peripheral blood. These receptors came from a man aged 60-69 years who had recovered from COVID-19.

CDR3 amino acids: CASSAGTAYNEQFF. The DNA for the CDR3 is TGTGCCAGCAGTGCCGGGACAGCCTACAATGAGCAGTTCTTC. The rearrangement uses TRBV6-2 or TRBV6-3 and TRBJ2-1; 7 bases are shared with TRBD1. CDR3 length equals 14 residues. From germline, CDR1 is MNHEY and CDR2 SVGEGT. The V and J ends lost 5 bases and 2 bases, in that order; junction bases with no gene match: 3.

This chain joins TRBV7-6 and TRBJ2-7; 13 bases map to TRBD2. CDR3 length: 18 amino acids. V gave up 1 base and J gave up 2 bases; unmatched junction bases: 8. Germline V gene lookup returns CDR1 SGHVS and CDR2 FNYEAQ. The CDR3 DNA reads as TGTGCCAGCAGCTTAGGAACTAGCGGGGGGGCGTTGCCCTACGAGCAGTACTTC. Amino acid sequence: CASSLGTSGGALPYEQYF. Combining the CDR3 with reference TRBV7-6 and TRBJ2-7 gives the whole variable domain GAGVSQSPRYKVTKRGQDVALRCDPISGHVSLYWYRQALGQGPEFLTYFNYEAQQDKSGLPNDRFSAERPEGSISTLTIQRTEQRDSAMYRCASSLGTSGGALPYEQYFGPGTRLTVT.

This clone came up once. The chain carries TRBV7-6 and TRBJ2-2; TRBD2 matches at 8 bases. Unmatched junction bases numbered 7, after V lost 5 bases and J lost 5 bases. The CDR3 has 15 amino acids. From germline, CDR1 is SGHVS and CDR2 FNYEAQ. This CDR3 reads CASSPAGAVTGELFF. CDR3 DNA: TGTGCCAGCAGCCCAGCGGGGGCCGTAACCGGGGAGCTGTTTTTT.

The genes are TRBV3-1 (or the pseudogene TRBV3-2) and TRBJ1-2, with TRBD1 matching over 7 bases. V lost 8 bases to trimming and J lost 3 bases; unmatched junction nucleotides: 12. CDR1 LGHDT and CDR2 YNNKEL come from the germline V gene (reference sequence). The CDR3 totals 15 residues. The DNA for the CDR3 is TGTGCCAGCGAAGGACGGGACAGATATTACTATGGCTACACCTTC. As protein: CASEGRDRYYYGYTF.

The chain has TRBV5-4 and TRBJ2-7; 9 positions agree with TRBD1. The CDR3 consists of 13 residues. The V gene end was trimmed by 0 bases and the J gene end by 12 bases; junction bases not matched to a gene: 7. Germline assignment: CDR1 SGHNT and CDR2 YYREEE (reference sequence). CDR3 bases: TGTGCCAGCAGCTTGGGGGGGACAGGGCTTGGGTACTTC. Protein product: CASSLGGTGLGYF.

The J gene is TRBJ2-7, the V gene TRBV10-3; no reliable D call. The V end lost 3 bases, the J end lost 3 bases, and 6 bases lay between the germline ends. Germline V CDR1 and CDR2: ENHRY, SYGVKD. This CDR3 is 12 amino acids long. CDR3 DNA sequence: TGTGCCATCAGTGAAGCCAACTACGAGCAGTACTTC. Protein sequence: CAISEANYEQYF.

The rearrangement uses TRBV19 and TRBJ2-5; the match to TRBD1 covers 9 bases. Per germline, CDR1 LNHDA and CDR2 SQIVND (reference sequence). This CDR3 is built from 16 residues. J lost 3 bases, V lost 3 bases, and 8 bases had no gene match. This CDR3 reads CASSISPWTGEETQYF. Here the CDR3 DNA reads TGTGCCAGTAGTATTAGCCCGTGGACAGGGGAAGAGACCCAGTACTTC.

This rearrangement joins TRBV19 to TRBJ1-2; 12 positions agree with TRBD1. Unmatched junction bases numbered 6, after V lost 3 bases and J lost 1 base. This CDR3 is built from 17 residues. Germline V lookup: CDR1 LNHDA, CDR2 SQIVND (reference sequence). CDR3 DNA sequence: TGTGCCAGTAGTATCGGGACAGGGGGCGCCCGTAACTATGGCTACACCTTC. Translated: CASSIGTGGARNYGYTF.

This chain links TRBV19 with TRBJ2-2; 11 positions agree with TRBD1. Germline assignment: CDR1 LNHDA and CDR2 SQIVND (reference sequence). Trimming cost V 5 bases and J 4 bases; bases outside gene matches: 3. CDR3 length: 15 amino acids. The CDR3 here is CASSWDRGFTGELFF. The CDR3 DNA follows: TGTGCCAGTAGTTGGGACAGGGGGTTCACCGGGGAGCTGTTTTTT.

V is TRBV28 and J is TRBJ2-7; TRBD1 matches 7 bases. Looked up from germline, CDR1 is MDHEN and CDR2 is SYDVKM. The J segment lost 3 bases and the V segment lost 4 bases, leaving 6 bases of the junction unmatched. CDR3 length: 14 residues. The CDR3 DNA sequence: TGTGCCAGCAGTTCAGGGGGTTTAGGCTACGAGCAGTACTTC. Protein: CASSSGGLGYEQYF.

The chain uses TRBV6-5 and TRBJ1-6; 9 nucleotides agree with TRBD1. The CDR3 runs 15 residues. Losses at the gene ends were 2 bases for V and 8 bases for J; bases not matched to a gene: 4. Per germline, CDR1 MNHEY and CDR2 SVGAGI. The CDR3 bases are TGTGCCAGCAGTTACGGGGACAGGGTCGATTCACCCCTCCACTTT. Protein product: CASSYGDRVDSPLHF.

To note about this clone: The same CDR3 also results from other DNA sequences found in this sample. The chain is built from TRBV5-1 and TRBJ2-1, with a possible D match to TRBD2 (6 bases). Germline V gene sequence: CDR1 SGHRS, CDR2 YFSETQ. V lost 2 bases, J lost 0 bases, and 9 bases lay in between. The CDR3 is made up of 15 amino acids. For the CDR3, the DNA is TGCGCCAGCAGCTTTGGGGGGAGCTCCTACAATGAGCAGTTCTTC. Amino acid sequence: CASSFGGSSYNEQFF. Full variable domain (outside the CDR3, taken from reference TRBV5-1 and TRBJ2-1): KAGVTQTPRYLIKTRGQQVTLSCSPISGHRSVSWYQQTPGQGLQFLFEYFSETQRNKGNFPGRFSGRQFSNSRSEMNVSTLELGDSALYLCASSFGGSSYNEQFFGPGTRLTVL.

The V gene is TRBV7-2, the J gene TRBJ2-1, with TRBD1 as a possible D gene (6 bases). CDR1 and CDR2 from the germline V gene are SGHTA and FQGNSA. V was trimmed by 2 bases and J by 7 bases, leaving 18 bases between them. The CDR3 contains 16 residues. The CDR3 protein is CASSLSSWGPGNEQFF. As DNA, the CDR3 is TGTGCCAGCAGCTTAAGTAGCTGGGGGCCAGGGAATGAGCAGTTCTTC.

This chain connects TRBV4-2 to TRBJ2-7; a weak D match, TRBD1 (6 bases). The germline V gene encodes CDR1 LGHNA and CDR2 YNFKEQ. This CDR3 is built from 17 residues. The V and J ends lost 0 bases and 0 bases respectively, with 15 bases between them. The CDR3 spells CASSQDSFPGASYEQYF. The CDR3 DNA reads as TGTGCCAGCAGCCAAGATTCGTTTCCAGGGGCCTCCTACGAGCAGTACTTC.

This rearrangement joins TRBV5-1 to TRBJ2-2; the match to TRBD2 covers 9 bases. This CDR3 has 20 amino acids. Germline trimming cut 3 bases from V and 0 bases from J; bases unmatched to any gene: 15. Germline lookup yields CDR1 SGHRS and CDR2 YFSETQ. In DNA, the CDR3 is TGCGCCAGCAGCTCCCGGGGAGCGGGGGGTTGGGTCGCGAACACCGGGGAGCTGTTTTTT. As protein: CASSSRGAGGWVANTGELFF.

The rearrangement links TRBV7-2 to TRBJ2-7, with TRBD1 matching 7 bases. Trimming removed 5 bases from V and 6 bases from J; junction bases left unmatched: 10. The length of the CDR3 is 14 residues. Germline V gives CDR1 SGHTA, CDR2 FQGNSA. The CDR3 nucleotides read TGTGCCAGCAGCCCCCGACAGGGCTCTATCGAGCAGTACTTC. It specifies CASSPRQGSIEQYF.

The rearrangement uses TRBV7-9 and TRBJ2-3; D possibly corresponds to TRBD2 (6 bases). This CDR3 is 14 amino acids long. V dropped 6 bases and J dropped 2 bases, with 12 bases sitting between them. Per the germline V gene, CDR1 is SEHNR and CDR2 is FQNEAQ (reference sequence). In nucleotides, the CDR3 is TGTGCCAGCAGTGAGCTAGCGCCCACAGATACGCAGTATTTT. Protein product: CASSELAPTDTQYF.

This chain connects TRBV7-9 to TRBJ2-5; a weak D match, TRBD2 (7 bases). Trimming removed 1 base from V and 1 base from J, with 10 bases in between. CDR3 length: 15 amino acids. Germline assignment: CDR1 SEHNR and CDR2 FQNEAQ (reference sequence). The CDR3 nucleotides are TGTGCCAGCAGCTTAGTGGCGGGGGCCCAAGAGACCCAGTACTTC. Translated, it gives CASSLVAGAQETQYF.

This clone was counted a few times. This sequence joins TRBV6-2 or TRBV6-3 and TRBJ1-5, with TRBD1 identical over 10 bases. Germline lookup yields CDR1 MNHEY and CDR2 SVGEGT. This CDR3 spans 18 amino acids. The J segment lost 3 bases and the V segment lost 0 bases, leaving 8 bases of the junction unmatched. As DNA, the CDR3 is TGTGCCAGCAGTTACTCCCTTAAGACAGGGGGCGACAATCAGCCCCAGCATTTT. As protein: CASSYSLKTGGDNQPQHF.

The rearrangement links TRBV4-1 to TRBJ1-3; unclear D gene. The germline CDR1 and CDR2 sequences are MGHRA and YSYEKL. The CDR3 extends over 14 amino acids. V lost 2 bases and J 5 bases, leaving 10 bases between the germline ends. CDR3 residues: CASSQPSSRNTIYF. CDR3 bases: TGCGCCAGCAGCCAACCGTCGTCCCGAAACACCATATATTTT.

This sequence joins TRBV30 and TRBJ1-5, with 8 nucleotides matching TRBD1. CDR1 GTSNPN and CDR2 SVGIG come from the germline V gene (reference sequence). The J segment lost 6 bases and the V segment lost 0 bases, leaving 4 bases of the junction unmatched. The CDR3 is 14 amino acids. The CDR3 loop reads CAWSVQDRVQPQHF. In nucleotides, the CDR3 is TGTGCCTGGAGTGTACAGGACAGGGTTCAGCCCCAGCATTTT.

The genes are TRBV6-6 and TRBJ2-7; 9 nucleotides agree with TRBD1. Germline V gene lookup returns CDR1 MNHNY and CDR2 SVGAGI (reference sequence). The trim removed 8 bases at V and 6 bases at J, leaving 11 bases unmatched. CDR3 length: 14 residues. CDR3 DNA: TGTGCCAGCGGAAGGGACAGGGTCTTGGGCGAGCAGTACTTC. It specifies CASGRDRVLGEQYF.

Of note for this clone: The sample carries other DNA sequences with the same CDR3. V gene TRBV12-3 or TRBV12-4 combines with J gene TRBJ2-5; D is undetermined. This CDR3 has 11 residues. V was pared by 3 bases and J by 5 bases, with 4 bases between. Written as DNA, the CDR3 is TGTGCCAGCAGTTTGCGGGAGACCCAGTACTTC. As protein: CASSLRETQYF.

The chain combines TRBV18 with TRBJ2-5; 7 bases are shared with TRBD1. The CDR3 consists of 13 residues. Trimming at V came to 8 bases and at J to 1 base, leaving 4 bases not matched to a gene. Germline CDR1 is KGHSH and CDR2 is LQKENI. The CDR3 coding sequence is TGTGCCAGCACCGGGACAGCCCAAGAGACCCAGTACTTC. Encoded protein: CASTGTAQETQYF. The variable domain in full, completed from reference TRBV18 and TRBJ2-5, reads NAGVMQNPRHLVRRRGQEARLRCSPMKGHSHVYWYRQLPEEGLKFMVYLQKENIIDESGMPKERFSAEFPKEGPSILRIQQVVRGDSAAYFCASTGTAQETQYFGPGTRLLVL.